The sequence of this TCR beta chain was determined in a study of blood T cell repertoires in COVID-19. Study-level background: Spain, Italy and the United States supplied samples that represented acute and convalescent COVID-19. Nucleic acid was either cDNA or gDNA, and it came from T cells, B-cell-depleted T cells, or PBMCs.

The CDR3 contains 14 residues. V was clipped by 7 bases and J by 6 bases, with 17 bases between them. CDR1 KGHDR and CDR2 SFDVKD come from the germline V gene. Authors' methods: Nucleated cell number was recorded as an estimate derived from reference gene primer amplification. Generated by immunoSEQ multiplex PCR, the TCRdb table keeps only in-frame clones and is missing some. V and J calls and clone size are as listed in that table; D and trimming were resolved from the DNA. The sample has about 15,000 clones, about 77% seen once. Sequenced material: peripheral blood. V gene TRBV24-1 combines with J gene TRBJ1-1; D not resolved. The sequence was collected from a human donor in a cohort sampled during active COVID-19. CDR3 nucleotide sequence: TGTGCCACCAGGCCTAGGCAGCACCCGTCTGAAGCTTTCTTT. Protein sequence: CATRPRQHPSEAFF.